This TCR beta chain is drawn from a study of blood T cells in healthy people across ages. As for the study in general: Template-switching capture recovered about one barcoded beta molecule per two T cells.

General observations from the study: Donor CMV infection status was unknown, possibly confounding age-related changes in expanded clonotypes. Diversity was estimated from one million T cells, and these estimates were considered underestimates.

About this clonotype itself: Its antigen is still unknown.

CDR1 is SQVTM, CDR2 ANQGSEA, per germline. Unmatched junction bases numbered 19, after V lost 6 bases and J lost 5 bases. The CDR3 loop spans 19 amino acids. Primers used in a second PCR of about 7 to 11 cycles were a sample-barcoded 5' primer and a J-beta primer mix. TCRdb re-called the 5' RACE reads through MiXCR, storing one row per CDR3 protein. The sample records hundreds of thousands of distinct CDR3 sequences, roughly 60% being singletons. The TCR comes from a man under 40 in good health. The source material was blood. The genes are TRBV29-1 and TRBJ2-1; 13 bases line up with TRBD2. The CDR3 coding sequence is TGCAGCGTCTTCGGGGGACTAGCGGGATCCCCACGGGTAGACAATGAGCAGTTCTTC. Translating gives CSVFGGLAGSPRVDNEQFF.